This T cell receptor beta chain was recovered during a study of shared clonotypes between healthy human individuals. Study-wide results and caveats: Relative to memory subsets, naive subsets generally showed larger estimated richness. Naive CD4 clonotypes overlapped across a few donors at roughly 5.1%.

The count of this clone is one. Its antigen is as yet unknown. V gave up 4 bases and J gave up 10 bases; unmatched junction bases: 9. CDR1 and CDR2 (germline): SGHRS, YFSETQ. The CDR3 extends over 14 amino acids. Measured with immunoSEQ multiplex PCR; TCRdb has only the in-frame clones, and not every one. The sample lists over 1.4 million clones; 96% were seen once. The donors were adults (healthy and HIV-negative) with no recent acute infections or vaccinations. It was into CD45RA+ naive and CD45RA-negative memory subsets that the CD4+ cells were split. The sequenced material came from naive CD4+ T cells sorted from blood. Described subset: CD45RA+ positively selected. This clonotype was sampled from a man aged 25 to 40 in good health. The chain employs TRBV5-1 and TRBJ2-1, with 9 positions matching TRBD2. The CDR3 DNA follows: TGCGCCAGCAGCCTTGGAGGCGGGAGGGAAGAGCAGTTCTTC. Translated, it gives CASSLGGGREEQFF.